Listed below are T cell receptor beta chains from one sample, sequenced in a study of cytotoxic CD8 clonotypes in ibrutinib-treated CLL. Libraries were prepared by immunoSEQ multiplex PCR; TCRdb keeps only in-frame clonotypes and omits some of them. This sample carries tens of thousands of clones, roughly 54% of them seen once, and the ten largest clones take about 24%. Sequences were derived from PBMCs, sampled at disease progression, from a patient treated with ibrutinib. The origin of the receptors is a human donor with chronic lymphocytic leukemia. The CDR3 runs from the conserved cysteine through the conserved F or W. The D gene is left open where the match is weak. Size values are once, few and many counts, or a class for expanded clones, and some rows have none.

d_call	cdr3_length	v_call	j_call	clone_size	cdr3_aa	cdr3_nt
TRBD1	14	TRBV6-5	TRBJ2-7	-	CASSYSRGTYEQYF	TGTGCCAGCAGTTACTCCAGGGGGACCTACGAGCAGTACTTC
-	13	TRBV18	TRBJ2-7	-	CASSPRSSYEQYF	TGTGCCAGCTCACCCAGAAGCTCCTACGAGCAGTACTTC
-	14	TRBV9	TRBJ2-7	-	CASSVGGGFREQYF	TGTGCCAGCAGCGTAGGTGGAGGGTTTCGCGAGCAGTACTTC
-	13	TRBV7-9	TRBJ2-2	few	CASSRPGDGELFF	TGTGCCAGCAGCCGTCCGGGGGACGGGGAGCTGTTTTTT
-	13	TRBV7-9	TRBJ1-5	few	CASSLGGIQPQHF	TGTGCCAGCAGCTTAGGGGGTATACAGCCCCAGCATTTT
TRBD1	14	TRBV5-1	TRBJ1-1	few	CASSAGQSNTEAFF	TGCGCCAGCAGCGCGGGACAGTCGAACACTGAAGCTTTCTTT
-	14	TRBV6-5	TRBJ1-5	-	CASSDTGLAQPQHF	TGTGCCAGCAGTGACACAGGGTTAGCTCAGCCCCAGCATTTT
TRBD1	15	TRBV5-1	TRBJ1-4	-	CASSPRTGLDEKLFF	TGCGCCAGCAGCCCTAGGACAGGGCTGGATGAAAAACTGTTTTTT
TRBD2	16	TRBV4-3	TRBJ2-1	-	CASSQAWASGYNEQFF	TGCGCCAGCAGCCAAGCATGGGCTAGCGGGTACAATGAGCAGTTCTTC
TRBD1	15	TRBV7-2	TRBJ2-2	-	CASSPGTGGTGELFF	TGTGCCAGCAGCCCCGGGACAGGGGGGACCGGGGAGCTGTTTTTT
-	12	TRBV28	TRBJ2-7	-	CASNPLAGQKFF	TGTGCCAGCAACCCTCTGGCGGGACAGAAGTTTTTC
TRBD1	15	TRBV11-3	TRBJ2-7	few	CASSPDRGHAYEQYF	TGTGCCAGCAGCCCGGACAGGGGGCATGCCTACGAGCAGTACTTC
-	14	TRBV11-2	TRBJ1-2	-	CASSWGTESYGYTF	TGTGCCAGCAGCTGGGGGACGGAGAGCTATGGCTACACCTTC
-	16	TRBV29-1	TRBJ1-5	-	CSVVVGGAVVDQPQHF	TGCAGCGTTGTAGTAGGGGGGGCTGTGGTTGATCAGCCCCAGCATTTT
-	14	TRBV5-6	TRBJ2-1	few	CASSLGYSYNEQFF	TGTGCCAGCAGCTTAGGCTACTCCTACAATGAGCAGTTCTTC
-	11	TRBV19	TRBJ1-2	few	CASSAPGGYTF	TGTGCCAGTAGTGCTCCGGGGGGCTACACCTTC
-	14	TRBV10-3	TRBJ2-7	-	CAISERGAGYEQYF	TGTGCCATCAGTGAGAGGGGGGCTGGCTACGAGCAGTACTTC
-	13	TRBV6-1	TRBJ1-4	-	CASSVGQDEKLFF	TGTGCCAGCAGTGTGGGACAAGATGAAAAACTGTTTTTT
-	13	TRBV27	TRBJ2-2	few	CASSFTETGELFF	TGTGCCAGCAGTTTTACCGAAACCGGGGAGCTGTTTTTT
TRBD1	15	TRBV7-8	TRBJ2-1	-	CASSFADRLSNEQFF	TGTGCCAGCAGCTTTGCGGACAGGCTGTCCAATGAGCAGTTCTTC
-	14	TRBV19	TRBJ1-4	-	CASSMVQGGEKLFF	TGTGCCAGTAGTATGGTACAGGGAGGAGAAAAACTGTTTTTT
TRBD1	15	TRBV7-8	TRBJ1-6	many	CASSFGTDYNSPLHF	TGTGCCAGCAGCTTCGGGACAGATTATAATTCACCCCTCCACTTT
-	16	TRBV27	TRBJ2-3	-	CASRISPGEGTDTQYF	TGTGCCAGCAGAATCTCACCGGGGGAGGGCACAGATACGCAGTATTTT
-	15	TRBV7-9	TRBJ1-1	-	CASSLPSTGPAGAFF	TGTGCCAGCAGCTTACCCTCAACAGGGCCGGCTGGAGCTTTCTTT